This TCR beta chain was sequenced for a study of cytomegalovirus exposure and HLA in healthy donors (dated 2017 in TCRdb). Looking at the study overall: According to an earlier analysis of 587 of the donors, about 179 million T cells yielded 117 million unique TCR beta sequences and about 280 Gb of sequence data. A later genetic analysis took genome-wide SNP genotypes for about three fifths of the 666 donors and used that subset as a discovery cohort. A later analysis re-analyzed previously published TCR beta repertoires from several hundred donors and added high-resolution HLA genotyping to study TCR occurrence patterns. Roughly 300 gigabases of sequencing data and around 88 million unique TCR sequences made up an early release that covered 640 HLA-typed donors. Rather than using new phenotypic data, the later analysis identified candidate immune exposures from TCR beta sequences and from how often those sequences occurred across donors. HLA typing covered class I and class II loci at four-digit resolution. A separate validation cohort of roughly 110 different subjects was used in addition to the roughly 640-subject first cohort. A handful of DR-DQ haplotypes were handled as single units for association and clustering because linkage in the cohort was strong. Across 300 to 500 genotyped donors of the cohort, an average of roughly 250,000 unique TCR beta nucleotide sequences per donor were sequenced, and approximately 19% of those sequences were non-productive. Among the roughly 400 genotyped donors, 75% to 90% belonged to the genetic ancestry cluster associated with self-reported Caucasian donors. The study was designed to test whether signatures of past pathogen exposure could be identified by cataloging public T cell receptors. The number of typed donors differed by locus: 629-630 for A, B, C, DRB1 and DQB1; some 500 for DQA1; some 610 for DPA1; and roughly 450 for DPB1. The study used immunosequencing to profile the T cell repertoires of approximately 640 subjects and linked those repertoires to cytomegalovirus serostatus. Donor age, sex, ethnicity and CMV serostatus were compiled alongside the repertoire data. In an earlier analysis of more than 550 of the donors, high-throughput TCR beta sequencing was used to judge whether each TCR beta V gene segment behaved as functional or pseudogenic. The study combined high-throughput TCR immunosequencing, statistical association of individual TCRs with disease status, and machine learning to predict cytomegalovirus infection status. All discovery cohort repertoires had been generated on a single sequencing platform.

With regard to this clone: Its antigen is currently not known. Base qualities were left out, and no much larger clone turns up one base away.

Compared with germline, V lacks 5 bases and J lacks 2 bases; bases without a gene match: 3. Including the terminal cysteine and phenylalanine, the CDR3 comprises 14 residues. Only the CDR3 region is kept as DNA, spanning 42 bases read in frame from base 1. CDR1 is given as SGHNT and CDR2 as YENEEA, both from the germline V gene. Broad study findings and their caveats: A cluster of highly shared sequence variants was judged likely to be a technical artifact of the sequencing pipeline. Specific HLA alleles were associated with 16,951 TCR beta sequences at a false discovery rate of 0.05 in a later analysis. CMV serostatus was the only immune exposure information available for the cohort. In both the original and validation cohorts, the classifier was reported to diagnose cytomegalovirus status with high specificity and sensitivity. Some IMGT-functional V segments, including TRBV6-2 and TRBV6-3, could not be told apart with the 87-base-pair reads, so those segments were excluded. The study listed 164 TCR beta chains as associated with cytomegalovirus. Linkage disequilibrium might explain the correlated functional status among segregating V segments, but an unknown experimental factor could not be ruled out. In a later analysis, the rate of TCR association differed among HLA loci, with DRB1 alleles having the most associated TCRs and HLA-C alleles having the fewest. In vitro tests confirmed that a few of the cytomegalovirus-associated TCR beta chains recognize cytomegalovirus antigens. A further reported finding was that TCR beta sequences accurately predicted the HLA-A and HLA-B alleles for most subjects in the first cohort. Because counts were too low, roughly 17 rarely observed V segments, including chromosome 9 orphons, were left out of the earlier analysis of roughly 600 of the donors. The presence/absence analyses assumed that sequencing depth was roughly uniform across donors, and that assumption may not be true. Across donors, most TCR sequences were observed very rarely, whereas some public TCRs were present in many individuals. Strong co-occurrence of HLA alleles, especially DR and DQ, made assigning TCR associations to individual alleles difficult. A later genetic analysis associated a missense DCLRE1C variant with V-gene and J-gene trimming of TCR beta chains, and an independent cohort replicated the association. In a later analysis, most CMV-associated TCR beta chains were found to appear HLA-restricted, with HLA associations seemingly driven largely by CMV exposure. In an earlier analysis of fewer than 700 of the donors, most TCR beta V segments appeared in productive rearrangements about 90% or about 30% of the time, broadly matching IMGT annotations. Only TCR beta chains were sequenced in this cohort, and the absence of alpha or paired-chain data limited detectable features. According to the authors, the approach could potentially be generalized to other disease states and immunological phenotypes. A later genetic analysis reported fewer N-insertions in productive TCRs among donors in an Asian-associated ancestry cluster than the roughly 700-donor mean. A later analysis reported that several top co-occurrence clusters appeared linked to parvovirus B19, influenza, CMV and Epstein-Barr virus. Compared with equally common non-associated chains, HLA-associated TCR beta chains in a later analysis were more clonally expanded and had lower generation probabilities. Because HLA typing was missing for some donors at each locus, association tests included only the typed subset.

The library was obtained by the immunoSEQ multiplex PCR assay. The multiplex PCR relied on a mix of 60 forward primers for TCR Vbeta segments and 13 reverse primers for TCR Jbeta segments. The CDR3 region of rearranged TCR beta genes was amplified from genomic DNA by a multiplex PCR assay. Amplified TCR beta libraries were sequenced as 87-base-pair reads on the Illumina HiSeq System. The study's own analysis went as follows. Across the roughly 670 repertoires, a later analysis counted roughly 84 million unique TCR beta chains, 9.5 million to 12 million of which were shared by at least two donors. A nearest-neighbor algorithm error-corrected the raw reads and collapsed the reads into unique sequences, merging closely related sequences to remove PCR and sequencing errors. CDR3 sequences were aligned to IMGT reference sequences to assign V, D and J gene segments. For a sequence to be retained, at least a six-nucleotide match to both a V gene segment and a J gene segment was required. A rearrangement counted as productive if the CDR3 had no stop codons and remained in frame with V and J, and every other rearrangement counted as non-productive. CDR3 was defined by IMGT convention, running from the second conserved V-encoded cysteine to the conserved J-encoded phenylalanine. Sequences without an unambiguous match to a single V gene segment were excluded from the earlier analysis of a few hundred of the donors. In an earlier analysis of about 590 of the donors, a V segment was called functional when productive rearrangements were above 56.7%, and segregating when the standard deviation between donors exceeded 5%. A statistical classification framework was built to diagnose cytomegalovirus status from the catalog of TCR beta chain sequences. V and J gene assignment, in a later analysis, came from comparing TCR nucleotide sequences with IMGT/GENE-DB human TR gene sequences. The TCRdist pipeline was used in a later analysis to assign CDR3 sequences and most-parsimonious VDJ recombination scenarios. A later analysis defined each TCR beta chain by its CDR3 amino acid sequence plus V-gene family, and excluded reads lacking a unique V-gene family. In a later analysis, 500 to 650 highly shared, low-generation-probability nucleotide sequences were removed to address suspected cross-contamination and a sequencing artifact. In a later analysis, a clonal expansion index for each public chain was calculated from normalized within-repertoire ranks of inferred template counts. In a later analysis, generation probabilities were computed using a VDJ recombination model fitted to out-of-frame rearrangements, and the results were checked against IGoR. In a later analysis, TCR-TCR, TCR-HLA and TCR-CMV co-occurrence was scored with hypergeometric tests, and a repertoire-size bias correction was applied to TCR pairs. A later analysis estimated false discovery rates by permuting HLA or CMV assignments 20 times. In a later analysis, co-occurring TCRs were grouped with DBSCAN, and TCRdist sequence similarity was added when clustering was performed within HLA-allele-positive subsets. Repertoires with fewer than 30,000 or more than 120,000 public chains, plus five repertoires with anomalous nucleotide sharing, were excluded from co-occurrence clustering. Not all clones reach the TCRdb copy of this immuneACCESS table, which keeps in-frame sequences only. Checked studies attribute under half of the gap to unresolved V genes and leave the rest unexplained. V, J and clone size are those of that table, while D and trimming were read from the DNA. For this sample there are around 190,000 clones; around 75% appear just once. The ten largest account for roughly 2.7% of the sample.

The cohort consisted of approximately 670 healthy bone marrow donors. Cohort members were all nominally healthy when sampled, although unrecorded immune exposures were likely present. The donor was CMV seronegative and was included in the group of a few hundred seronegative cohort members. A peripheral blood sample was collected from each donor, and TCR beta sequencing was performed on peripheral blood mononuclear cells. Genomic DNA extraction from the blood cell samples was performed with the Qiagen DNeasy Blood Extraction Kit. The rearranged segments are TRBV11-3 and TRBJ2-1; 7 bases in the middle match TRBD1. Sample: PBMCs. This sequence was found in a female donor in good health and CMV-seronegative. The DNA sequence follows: TGTGCCAGCAGCCCAGGGGGTCCCTACAATGAGCAGTTCTTC. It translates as CASSPGGPYNEQFF.